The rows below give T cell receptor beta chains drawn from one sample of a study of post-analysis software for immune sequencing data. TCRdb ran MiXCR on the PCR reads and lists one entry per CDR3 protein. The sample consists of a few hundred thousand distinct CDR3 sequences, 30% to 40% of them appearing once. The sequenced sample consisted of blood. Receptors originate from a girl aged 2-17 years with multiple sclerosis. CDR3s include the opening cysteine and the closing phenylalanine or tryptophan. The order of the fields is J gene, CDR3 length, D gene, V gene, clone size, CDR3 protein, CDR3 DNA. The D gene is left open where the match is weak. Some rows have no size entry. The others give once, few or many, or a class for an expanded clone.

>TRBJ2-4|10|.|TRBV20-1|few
CSARGWEQYF
TGCAGTGCTAGGGGCTGGGAGCAGTACTTC
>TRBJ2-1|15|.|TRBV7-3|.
CASSLTGSLGSEQFF
TGTGCCAGCAGCTTAACGGGGAGTTTAGGGAGTGAGCAGTTCTTC
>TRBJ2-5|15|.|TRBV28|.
CAGSLLEGTGETQYF
TGTGCCGGCAGTTTATTGGAGGGTACTGGGGAGACCCAGTACTTC
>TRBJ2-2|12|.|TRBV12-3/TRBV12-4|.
CASTTDTGELFF
TGTGCCAGCACCACAGACACCGGGGAGCTGTTTTTT
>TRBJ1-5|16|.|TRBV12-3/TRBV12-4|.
CASSPWDGYSNQPQHF
TGTGCCAGCAGTCCATGGGACGGTTATAGCAATCAGCCCCAGCATTTT
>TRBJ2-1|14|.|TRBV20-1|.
CSARERGSFFEQFF
TGCAGTGCTAGAGAGAGGGGGTCTTTCTTTGAGCAGTTCTTC
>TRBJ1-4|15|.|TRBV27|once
CASSLNWQSSEKLFF
TGTGCCAGCAGTTTAAACTGGCAGAGCTCGGAAAAACTGTTTTTT
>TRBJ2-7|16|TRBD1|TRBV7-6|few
CASSLAQGTPSYEQYF
TGTGCCAGCAGCTTAGCACAGGGGACACCCTCCTACGAGCAGTACTTC
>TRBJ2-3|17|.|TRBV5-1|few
CASSLGAGHKITDTQYF
TGCGCCAGCAGCTTGGGGGCCGGACACAAGATCACAGATACGCAGTATTTT
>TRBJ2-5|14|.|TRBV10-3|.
CAISDLVERETQYF
TGTGCCATCAGTGATCTAGTGGAGAGGGAGACCCAGTACTTC
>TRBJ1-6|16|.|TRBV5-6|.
CASSSPPGSDNSPLHF
TGTGCCAGCAGCTCCCCCCCGGGGAGCGATAATTCACCCCTCCACTTT
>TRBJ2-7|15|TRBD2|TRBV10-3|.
CAIGGLAGDSCEQYF
TGTGCCATCGGAGGACTAGCGGGGGACAGTTGCGAGCAGTACTTC
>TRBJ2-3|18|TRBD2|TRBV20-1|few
CSARDPGLAGSSTDTQYF
TGCAGTGCTAGAGACCCGGGACTAGCGGGGTCTAGCACAGATACGCAGTATTTT
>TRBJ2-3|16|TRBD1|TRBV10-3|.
CAISDPGGLGTDTQYF
TGTGCCATCAGTGATCCAGGGGGCTTAGGCACAGATACGCAGTATTTT
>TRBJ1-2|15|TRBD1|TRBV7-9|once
CASSATTGEDYGYTF
TGTGCCAGCAGCGCTACGACAGGGGAGGACTATGGCTACACCTTC
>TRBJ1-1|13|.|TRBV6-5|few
CASSSSPGFQAFF
TGTGCCAGCAGTTCCTCCCCAGGGTTTCAAGCTTTCTTT
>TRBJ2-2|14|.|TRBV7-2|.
CASSTGPDTGELFF
TGTGCCAGCAGCACCGGACCCGACACCGGGGAGCTGTTTTTT
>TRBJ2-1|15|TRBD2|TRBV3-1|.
CASSHSGDGYNEQFF
TGTGCCAGCAGTCACAGCGGGGATGGGTACAATGAGCAGTTCTTC
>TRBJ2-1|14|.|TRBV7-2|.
CASSLGGGNNEQFF
TGTGCCAGCAGCCTAGGAGGAGGGAACAATGAGCAGTTCTTC
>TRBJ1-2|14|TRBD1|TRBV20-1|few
CSAASGQGNYGYTF
TGCAGTGCCGCCTCCGGACAGGGGAACTATGGCTACACCTTC
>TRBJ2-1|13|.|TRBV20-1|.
CSANRNSYNEQFF
TGCAGTGCTAACAGGAACTCCTACAATGAGCAGTTCTTC
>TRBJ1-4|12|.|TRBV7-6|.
CASSLGREKLFF
TGTGCCAGCAGCTTAGGAAGGGAAAAACTGTTTTTT
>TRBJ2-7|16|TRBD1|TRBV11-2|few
CASSLEPGQATYEQYF
TGTGCCAGCAGCTTGGAACCGGGACAGGCGACCTACGAGCAGTACTTC
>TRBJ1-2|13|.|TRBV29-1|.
CSGGGGSHHGYTF
TGCAGCGGCGGGGGAGGGTCTCACCATGGCTACACCTTC
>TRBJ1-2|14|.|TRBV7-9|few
CASSFAESNYGYTF
TGTGCCAGCAGCTTTGCGGAGTCTAACTATGGCTACACCTTC
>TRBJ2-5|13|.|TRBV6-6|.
CASSYSRENEQYF
TGTGCCAGCAGTTACTCGAGAGAGAATGAGCAGTACTTC
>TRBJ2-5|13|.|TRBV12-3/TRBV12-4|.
CASTRQTRETQYF
TGTGCCAGCACTAGACAGACACGAGAGACCCAGTACTTC
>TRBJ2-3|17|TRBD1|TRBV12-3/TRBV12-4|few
CASSQPPGQGFGDTQYF
TGTGCCAGCAGTCAGCCGCCGGGACAGGGCTTTGGGGATACGCAGTATTTT
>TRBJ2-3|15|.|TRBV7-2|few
CASSLVLLSTDTQYF
TGTGCCAGCAGCTTAGTACTACTCAGCACAGATACGCAGTATTTT
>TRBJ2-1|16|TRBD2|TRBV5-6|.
CASSVETSGGYNEQFF
TGTGCCAGCAGCGTAGAGACTAGCGGGGGGTACAATGAGCAGTTCTTC
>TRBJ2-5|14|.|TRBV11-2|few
CASSLVRGRETQYF
TGTGCCAGCAGCTTAGTCCGGGGGAGGGAGACCCAGTACTTC
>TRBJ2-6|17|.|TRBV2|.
CASRGAGADSGANVLTF
TGTGCCAGCAGGGGAGCCGGGGCCGACTCTGGGGCCAACGTCCTGACTTTC
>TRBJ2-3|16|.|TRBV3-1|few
CASSRGTVLYTDTQYF
TGTGCCAGCAGCCGCGGGACAGTCTTATACACAGATACGCAGTATTTT
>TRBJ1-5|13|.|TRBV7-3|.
CASSADSNQPQHF
TGTGCCAGCAGCGCGGACAGTAATCAGCCCCAGCATTTT
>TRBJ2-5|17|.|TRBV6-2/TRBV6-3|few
CASTRLSRGRTGETQYF
TGTGCCAGCACCAGACTTTCGCGGGGGCGCACCGGAGAGACCCAGTACTTC
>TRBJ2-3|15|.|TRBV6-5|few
CASSRWDAAGDTQYF
TGTGCCAGCAGCCGATGGGACGCCGCAGGGGATACGCAGTATTTT
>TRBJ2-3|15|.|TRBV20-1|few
CSARSLQGGTDTQYF
TGCAGTGCTAGAAGCCTGCAGGGAGGCACAGATACGCAGTATTTT
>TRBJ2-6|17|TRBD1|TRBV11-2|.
CASSSYRGSSGANVLTF
TGTGCCAGCAGTTCCTACAGGGGTTCCTCTGGGGCCAACGTCCTGACTTTC
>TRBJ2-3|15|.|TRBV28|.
CASSSAQQATDTQYF
TGTGCCAGCAGTTCCGCCCAGCAGGCCACAGATACGCAGTATTTT
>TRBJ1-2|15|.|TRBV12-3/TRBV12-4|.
CASTLWGSLNYGYTF
TGTGCCAGCACCCTCTGGGGTAGTCTCAACTATGGCTACACCTTC
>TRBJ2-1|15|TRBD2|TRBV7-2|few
CASRGTIQTYNEQFF
TGTGCCAGCAGGGGGACTATACAGACCTACAATGAGCAGTTCTTC
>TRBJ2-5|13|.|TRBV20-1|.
CSAQGGVGETQYF
TGCAGTGCTCAGGGGGGCGTCGGGGAGACCCAGTACTTC
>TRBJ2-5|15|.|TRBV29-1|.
CSVDSIGRRQETQYF
TGCAGCGTTGATAGTATTGGACGGAGACAAGAGACCCAGTACTTC
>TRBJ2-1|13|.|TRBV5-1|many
CASSLGGLNEQFF
TGCGCCAGCAGCTTGGGCGGACTCAATGAGCAGTTCTTC
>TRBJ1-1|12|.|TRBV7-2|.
CASSFSNTEAFF
TGTGCCAGCAGCTTCTCGAACACTGAAGCTTTCTTT
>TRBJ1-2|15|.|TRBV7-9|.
CASSLQVRSNYGYTF
TGTGCCAGCAGCTTACAGGTCCGGTCAAACTATGGCTACACCTTC
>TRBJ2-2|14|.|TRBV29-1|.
CSVGAGMGTGELFF
TGCAGCGTGGGTGCAGGGATGGGCACCGGGGAGCTGTTTTTT
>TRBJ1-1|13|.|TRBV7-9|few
CASSLSPGNSAFF
TGTGCCAGCAGCTTATCTCCAGGGAACTCAGCTTTCTTT
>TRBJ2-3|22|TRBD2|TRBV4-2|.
CASSQGSAGTRSWIAGTDTQYF
TGTGCCAGCAGCCAAGGCAGTGCCGGGACTAGGAGCTGGATAGCGGGCACAGATACGCAGTATTTT
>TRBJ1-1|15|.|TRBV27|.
CASSLQGIMNTEAFF
TGTGCCAGCAGTTTACAGGGTATCATGAACACTGAAGCTTTCTTT
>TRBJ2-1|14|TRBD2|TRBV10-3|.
CATMPSGGWDEQFF
TGTGCCACTATGCCTAGCGGGGGGTGGGATGAGCAGTTCTTC
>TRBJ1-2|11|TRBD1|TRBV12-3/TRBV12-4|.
CASIRDSRYTF
TGTGCCAGCATCCGGGACAGTCGTTACACCTTC
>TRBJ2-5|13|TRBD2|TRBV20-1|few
CSARDTSGGTQYF
TGCAGTGCTAGAGATACCAGCGGGGGGACCCAGTACTTC
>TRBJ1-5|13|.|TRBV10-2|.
CASNGRLNQPQHF
TGCGCCAGCAATGGACGGCTGAATCAGCCCCAGCATTTT
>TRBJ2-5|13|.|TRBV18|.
CASSLQGKETQYF
TGTGCCAGCTCACTGCAGGGGAAAGAGACCCAGTACTTC